The T cell receptor beta chain described here comes from a study of T cells in Graves' hyperthyroidism and ophthalmopathy. Study-wide background: Specimen type is peripheral blood, collected at initial diagnosis prior to any treatment. Study results and caveats: Before onset, ophthalmopathy was predicted by the model a median around 6 months earlier. Through a model of 13 V-J features, ophthalmopathy was separated from stable hyperthyroidism.

CDR3 length: 12 residues. CDR1 is GTSNPN and CDR2 is SVGIG in the germline V gene (reference sequence). Trimming took off 6 bases at V and 0 bases at J, with 8 bases between the two ends. From approximately 9.3 ml of fresh peripheral blood, PBMCs were isolated. It was RNA transcripts that yielded the amplified TCR beta CDR3 regions. Carried out on the TCR CDR3, a first-round RT-PCR used the HTBI primer set. TCRdb reanalysed the multiplex PCR reads using MiXCR and keeps one entry per CDR3 protein. The sample has around 420,000 distinct CDR3 sequences, around 15% seen once. Ten or more counts support this clonotype. What it binds is not known.

The clonotype comes from a young woman with Graves' hyperthyroidism. The specimen sequenced was blood. The rearrangement joins TRBV30 to TRBJ1-2; D gene ambiguous. CDR3 region: CACPGANYGYTF. DNA for the CDR3: TGTGCCTGTCCCGGAGCTAACTATGGCTACACCTTC.